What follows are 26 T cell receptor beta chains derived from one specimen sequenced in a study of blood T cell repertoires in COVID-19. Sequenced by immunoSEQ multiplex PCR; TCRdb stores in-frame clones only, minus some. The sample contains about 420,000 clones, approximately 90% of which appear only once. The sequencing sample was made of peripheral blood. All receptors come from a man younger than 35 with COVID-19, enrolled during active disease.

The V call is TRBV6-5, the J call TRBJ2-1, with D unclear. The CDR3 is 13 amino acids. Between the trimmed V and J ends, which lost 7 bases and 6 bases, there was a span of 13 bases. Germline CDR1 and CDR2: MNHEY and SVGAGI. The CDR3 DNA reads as TGTGCCAGCATGGCGGTTGGTGTCAATGAGCAGTTCTTC. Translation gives CASMAVGVNEQFF.

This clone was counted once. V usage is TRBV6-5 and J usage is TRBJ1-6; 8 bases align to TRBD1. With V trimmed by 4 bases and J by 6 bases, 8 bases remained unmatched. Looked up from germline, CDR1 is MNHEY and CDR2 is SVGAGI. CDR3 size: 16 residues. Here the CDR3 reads CASSSTGGISNSPLHF. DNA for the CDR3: TGTGCCAGCAGTTCCACAGGGGGGATCTCTAATTCACCCCTCCACTTT.

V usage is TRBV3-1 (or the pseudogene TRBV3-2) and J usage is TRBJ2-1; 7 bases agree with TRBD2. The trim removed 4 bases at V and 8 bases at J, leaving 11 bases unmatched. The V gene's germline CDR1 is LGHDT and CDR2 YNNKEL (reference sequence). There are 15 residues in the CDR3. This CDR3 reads CASSPYGGGRDEQFF. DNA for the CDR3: TGTGCCAGCAGCCCCTACGGCGGGGGAAGGGATGAGCAGTTCTTC.

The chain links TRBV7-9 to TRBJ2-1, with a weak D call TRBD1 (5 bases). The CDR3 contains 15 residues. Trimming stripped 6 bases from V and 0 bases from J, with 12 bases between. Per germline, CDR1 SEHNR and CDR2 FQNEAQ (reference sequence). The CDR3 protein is CASSHPDSSYNEQFF. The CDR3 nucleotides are TGTGCCAGCAGTCACCCCGACAGCTCCTACAATGAGCAGTTCTTC.

The CDR3 loop is CASRETHQPQHF. CDR3 coding DNA: TGTGCCAGCAGGGAGACGCATCAGCCCCAGCATTTT. The chain joins TRBV2 to TRBJ1-5; D gene unclear. Trimming pared 6 bases from V and 5 bases from J, leaving 8 bases between. Germline CDR1 is SNHLY and CDR2 is FYNNEI. The CDR3 covers 12 residues.

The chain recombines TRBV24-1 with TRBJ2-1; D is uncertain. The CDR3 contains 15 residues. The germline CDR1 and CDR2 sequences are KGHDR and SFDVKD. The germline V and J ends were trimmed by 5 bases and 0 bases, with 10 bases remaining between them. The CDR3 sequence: CATSGPLSSYNEQFF. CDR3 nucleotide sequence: TGTGCCACCAGTGGCCCTCTGAGCTCCTACAATGAGCAGTTCTTC.

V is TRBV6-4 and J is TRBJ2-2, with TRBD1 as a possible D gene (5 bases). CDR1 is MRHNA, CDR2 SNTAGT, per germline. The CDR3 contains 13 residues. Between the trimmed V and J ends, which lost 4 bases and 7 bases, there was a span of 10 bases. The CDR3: CASSADRGGELFF. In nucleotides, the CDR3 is TGTGCCAGCAGTGCCGACAGAGGCGGGGAGCTGTTTTTT.

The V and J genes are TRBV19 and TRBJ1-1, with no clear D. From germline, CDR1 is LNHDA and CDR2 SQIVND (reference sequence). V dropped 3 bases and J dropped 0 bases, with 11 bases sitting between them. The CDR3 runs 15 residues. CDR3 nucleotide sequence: TGTGCCAGTAGTATTGATCCGTCGGTGAACACTGAAGCTTTCTTT. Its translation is CASSIDPSVNTEAFF.

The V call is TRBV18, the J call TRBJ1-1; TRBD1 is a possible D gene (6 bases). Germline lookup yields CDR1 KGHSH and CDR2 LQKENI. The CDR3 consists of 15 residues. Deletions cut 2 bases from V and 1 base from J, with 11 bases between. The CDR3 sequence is CASSPNPGQNTEAFF. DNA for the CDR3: TGTGCCAGCTCACCAAATCCGGGACAGAACACTGAAGCTTTCTTT.

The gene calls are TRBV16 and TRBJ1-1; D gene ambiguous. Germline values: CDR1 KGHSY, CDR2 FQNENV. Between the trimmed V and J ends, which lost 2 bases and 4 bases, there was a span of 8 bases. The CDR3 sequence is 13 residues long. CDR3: CASSQGRGTEAFF. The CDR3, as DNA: TGTGCCAGCAGCCAAGGGAGAGGCACTGAAGCTTTCTTT.

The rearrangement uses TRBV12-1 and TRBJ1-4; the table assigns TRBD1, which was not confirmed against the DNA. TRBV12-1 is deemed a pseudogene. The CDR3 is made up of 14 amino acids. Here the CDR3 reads CASSFEAGAEKLFF. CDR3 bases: TGTGCCAGCAGCTTTGAGGCAGGTGCTGAAAAACTGTTTTTT.

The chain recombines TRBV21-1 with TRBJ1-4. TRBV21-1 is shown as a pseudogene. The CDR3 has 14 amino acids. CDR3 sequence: CASATGLSNEKLFF. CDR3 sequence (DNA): TGTGCCAGCGCAACGGGACTGAGTAATGAAAAACTGTTTTTT.

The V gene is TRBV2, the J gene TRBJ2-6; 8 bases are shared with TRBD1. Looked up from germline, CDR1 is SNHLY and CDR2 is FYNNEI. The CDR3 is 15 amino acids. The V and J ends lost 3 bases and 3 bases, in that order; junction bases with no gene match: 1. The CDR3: CASSEDRVGANVLTF. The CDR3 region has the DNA TGTGCCAGCAGTGAGGACAGGGTTGGGGCCAACGTCCTGACTTTC.

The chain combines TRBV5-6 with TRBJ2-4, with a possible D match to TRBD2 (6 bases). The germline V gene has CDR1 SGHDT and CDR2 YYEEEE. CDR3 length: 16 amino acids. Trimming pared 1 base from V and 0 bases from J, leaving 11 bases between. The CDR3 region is CASSLLRGLAKNIQYF. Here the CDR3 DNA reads TGTGCCAGCAGCTTGCTAAGGGGACTAGCCAAAAACATTCAGTACTTC.

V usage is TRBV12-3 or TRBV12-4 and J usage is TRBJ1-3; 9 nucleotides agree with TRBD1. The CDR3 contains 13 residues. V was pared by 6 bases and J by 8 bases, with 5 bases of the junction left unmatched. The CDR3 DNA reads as TGTGCCAGCAGGGGGGACAGGGCGTACACCATATATTTT. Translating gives CASRGDRAYTIYF.

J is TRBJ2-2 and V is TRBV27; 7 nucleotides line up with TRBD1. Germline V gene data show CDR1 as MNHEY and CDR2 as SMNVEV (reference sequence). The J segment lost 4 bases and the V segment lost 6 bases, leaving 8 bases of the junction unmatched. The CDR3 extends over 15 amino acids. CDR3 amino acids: CASSRDRAVTGELFF. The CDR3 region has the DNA TGTGCCAGCAGCCGCGACAGGGCGGTCACCGGGGAGCTGTTTTTT.

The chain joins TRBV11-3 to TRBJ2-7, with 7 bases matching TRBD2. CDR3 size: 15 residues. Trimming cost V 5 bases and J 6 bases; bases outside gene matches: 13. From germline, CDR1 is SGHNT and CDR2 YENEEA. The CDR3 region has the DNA TGTGCCAGCAGCCGAGTCGAGGGAGCGGGAACCGAGCAGTACTTC. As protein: CASSRVEGAGTEQYF.

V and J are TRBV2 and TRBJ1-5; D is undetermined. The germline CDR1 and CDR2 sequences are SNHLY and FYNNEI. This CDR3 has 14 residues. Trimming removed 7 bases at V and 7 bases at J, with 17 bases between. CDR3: CASNIGPDSQPQHF. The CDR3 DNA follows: TGTGCCAGCAATATAGGCCCGGATAGCCAGCCCCAGCATTTT.

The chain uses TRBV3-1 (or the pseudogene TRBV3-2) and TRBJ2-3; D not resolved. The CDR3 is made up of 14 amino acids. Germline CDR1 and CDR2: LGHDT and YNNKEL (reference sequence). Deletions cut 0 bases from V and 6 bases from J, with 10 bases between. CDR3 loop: CASSQDSASDTQYF. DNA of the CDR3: TGTGCCAGCAGCCAAGATAGTGCGAGTGATACGCAGTATTTT.

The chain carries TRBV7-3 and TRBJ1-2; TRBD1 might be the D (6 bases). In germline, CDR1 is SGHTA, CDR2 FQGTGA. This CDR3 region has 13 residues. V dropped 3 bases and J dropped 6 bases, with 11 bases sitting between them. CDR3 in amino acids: CASSLTGIDGYTF. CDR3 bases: TGTGCCAGCAGCTTGACAGGAATAGATGGCTACACCTTC.

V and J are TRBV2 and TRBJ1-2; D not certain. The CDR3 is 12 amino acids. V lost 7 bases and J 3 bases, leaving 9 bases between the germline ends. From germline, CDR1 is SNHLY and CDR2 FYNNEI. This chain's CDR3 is CASTGTYYGYTF. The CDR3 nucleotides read TGTGCCAGCACAGGAACCTACTATGGCTACACCTTC.

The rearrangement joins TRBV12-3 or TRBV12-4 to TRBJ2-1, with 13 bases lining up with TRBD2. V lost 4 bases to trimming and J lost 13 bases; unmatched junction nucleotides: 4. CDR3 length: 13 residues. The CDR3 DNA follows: TGTGCCAGCAGTTCAGGACTAGCGGGGGAACAGTTCTTC. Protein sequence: CASSSGLAGEQFF.

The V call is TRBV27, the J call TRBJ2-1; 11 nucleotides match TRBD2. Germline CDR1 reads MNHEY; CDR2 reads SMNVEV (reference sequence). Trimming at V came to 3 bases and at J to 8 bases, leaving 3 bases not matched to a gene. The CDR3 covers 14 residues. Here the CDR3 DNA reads TGTGCCAGCAGTTTCATAGCGGGGGGGTATGAGCAGTTCTTC. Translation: CASSFIAGGYEQFF.

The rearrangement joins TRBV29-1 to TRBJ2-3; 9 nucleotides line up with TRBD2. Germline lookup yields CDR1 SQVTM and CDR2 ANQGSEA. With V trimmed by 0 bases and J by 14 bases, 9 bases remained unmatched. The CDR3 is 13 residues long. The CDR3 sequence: CSVEDLRREGGYF. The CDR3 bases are TGCAGCGTTGAAGATTTGCGGCGGGAGGGCGGGTATTTT.

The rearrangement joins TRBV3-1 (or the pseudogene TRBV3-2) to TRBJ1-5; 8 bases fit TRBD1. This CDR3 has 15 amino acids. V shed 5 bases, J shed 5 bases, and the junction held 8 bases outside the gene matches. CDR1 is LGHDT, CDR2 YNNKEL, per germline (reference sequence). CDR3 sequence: CASSSDRGIDQPQHF. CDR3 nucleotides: TGTGCCAGCAGCTCAGACAGGGGAATCGATCAGCCCCAGCATTTT.

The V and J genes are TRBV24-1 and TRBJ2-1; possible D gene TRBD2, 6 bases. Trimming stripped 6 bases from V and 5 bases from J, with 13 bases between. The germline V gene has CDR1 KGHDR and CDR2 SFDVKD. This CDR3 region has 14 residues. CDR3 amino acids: CATSSIGRHNEQFF. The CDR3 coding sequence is TGTGCCACCAGTTCGATAGGGAGGCACAATGAGCAGTTCTTC.